The 23 T cell receptor beta chains in this list originate from one sample, sequenced in a study of blood T cell repertoires in COVID-19. Here immunoSEQ multiplex PCR was the method, and the copy in TCRdb shows in-frame clones only, minus some. Of fewer than 250,000 clones in the sample, 80% to 90% were seen once. Source material: peripheral blood. These TCRs come from a woman aged 45-65 years with acute or convalescent COVID-19.

The chain carries TRBV29-1 and TRBJ2-5; 8 nucleotides line up with TRBD1. The CDR3 is 15 residues long. Germline V gene data show CDR1 as SQVTM and CDR2 as ANQGSEA. After removal of 6 bases from V and 3 bases from J, the junction contained 12 bases not matched to a gene. The CDR3 DNA sequence: TGCAGCGTCCCGGACAGGGTAAATTTCGAAGAGACCCAGTACTTC. Translated: CSVPDRVNFEETQYF. Full variable domain (remainder filled in from reference TRBV29-1 and TRBJ2-5): SAVISQKPSRDICQRGTSLTIQCQVDSQVTMMFWYRQQPGQSLTLIATANQGSEATYESGFVIDKFPISRPNLTFSTLTVSNMSPEDSSIYLCSVPDRVNFEETQYFGPGTRLLVL.

This rearrangement joins TRBV9 to TRBJ2-1; TRBD2 agrees at 11 bases. V was clipped by 4 bases and J by 4 bases; unmatched bases: 7. Germline assignment: CDR1 SGDLS and CDR2 YYNGEE. This CDR3 contains 16 residues. The CDR3 DNA sequence: TGTGCCAGCAGCCCCTCGGGGACTAGCGGTTACAATGAGCAGTTCTTC. It codes for CASSPSGTSGYNEQFF.

V is TRBV2 and J is TRBJ2-1; D is ambiguous. The CDR3 spans 16 residues. Trimming shortened V by 1 base and J by 7 bases, and 17 bases separated the two germline ends. CDR1 and CDR2 from the germline V gene are SNHLY and FYNNEI. CDR3 residues: CASSEENPPGGNEQFF. The CDR3 bases are TGTGCCAGCAGTGAAGAGAACCCGCCGGGTGGTAATGAGCAGTTCTTC. Full variable domain (outside the CDR3, taken from reference TRBV2 and TRBJ2-1): EPEVTQTPSHQVTQMGQEVILRCVPISNHLYFYWYRQILGQKVEFLVSFYNNEISEKSEIFDDQFSVERPDGSNFTLKIRSTKLEDSAMYFCASSEENPPGGNEQFFGPGTRLTVL.

The chain employs TRBV28 and TRBJ1-2; unclear D gene. Trimming removed 5 bases at V and 4 bases at J, with 11 bases between. Germline V gene sequence: CDR1 MDHEN, CDR2 SYDVKM. The CDR3 covers 13 residues. This CDR3 reads CASSPTELYGYTF. In DNA form, the CDR3 reads TGTGCCAGCAGTCCCACAGAGCTCTATGGCTACACCTTC.

This clone was counted only a few times. This chain links TRBV3-1 (or the pseudogene TRBV3-2) with TRBJ1-1; perhaps TRBD1 as D (5 bases). V was clipped by 0 bases and J by 1 base, with 15 bases between them. Per germline, CDR1 LGHDT and CDR2 YNNKEL (reference sequence). The CDR3 is made up of 17 amino acids. The CDR3 nucleotides are TGTGCCAGCAGCCAAGATGGGGCAGGCCTTCCGAACACTGAAGCTTTCTTT. This sequence encodes CASSQDGAGLPNTEAFF.

V gene TRBV28 combines with J gene TRBJ1-4; 12 bases align to TRBD1. Germline trimming cut 8 bases from V and 7 bases from J; bases unmatched to any gene: 2. The CDR3 sequence is 13 residues long. Germline V gene data show CDR1 as MDHEN and CDR2 as SYDVKM. This CDR3 is CASGTGGPEKLFF. The CDR3 region has the DNA TGTGCCAGCGGGACAGGGGGCCCTGAAAAACTGTTTTTT.

This chain joins TRBV28 and TRBJ2-1; 13 positions agree with TRBD2. This CDR3 has 16 residues. V was clipped by 3 bases and J by 8 bases; unmatched bases: 7. Germline CDR1 reads MDHEN; CDR2 reads SYDVKM. This chain's CDR3 is CASSLAGTSGTHEQFF. CDR3 DNA sequence: TGTGCCAGCAGTTTGGCCGGGACTAGCGGGACCCATGAGCAGTTCTTC.

The chain links TRBV6-1 to TRBJ1-2; 8 positions agree with TRBD1. The CDR3 length is 15 residues. Germline-derived CDR1 and CDR2 are MNHNS and SASEGT. With 2 bases clipped from V and 7 bases from J, the junction kept 9 bases outside the gene matches. Here the CDR3 reads CASSELDRGGGGYTF. The CDR3 nucleotides are TGTGCCAGCAGTGAATTAGACAGGGGAGGAGGTGGCTACACCTTC.

Worth noting for this clone: Other nucleotide sequences from this sample produce the same CDR3. V gene TRBV30 combines with J gene TRBJ1-5; 7 positions match TRBD1. Germline V lookup: CDR1 GTSNPN, CDR2 SVGIG (reference sequence). Unmatched junction bases numbered 4, after V lost 4 bases and J lost 1 base. This CDR3 is 14 amino acids long. The CDR3 protein is CAWTTTGSNQPQHF. The CDR3 coding sequence is TGTGCCTGGACCACGACAGGGAGCAATCAGCCCCAGCATTTT.

J is TRBJ1-2 and V is TRBV5-1; no clear D gene. The CDR3 consists of 13 residues. Germline V gene sequence: CDR1 SGHRS, CDR2 YFSETQ. V dropped 0 bases and J dropped 0 bases, with 3 bases sitting between them. CDR3 DNA: TGCGCCAGCAGCTTGGACACTAACTATGGCTACACCTTC. This sequence encodes CASSLDTNYGYTF.

V usage is TRBV7-2 and J usage is TRBJ2-3; 7 bases fit TRBD2. Germline loops: CDR1 SGHTA, CDR2 FQGNSA. The CDR3 runs 14 residues. With 5 bases clipped from V and 8 bases from J, the junction kept 10 bases outside the gene matches. The CDR3 bases are TGTGCCAGCAGCCCAACTAGCGCCGGCTTTACGCAGTATTTT. It specifies CASSPTSAGFTQYF.

This clone was recorded at least ten times. The rearrangement uses TRBV4-2 and TRBJ1-1; D is perhaps TRBD1 (5 bases). Germline V gene lookup returns CDR1 LGHNA and CDR2 YNFKEQ. This CDR3 comprises 14 residues. The V and J ends lost 6 bases and 3 bases respectively, with 14 bases between them. The CDR3 bases are TGTGCCAGCAGGGGGGGAAGCGGGCACACTGAAGCTTTCTTT. Amino acid sequence: CASRGGSGHTEAFF.

The rearrangement uses TRBV29-1 and TRBJ1-1; D not resolved. CDR3 length: 14 residues. V lost 3 bases and J 5 bases, leaving 16 bases between the germline ends. Germline CDR1 reads SQVTM; CDR2 reads ANQGSEA. CDR3 sequence (DNA): TGCAGCGTTGAGGGCCAAGGGAGGCGGACTGAAGCTTTCTTT. This gives the protein CSVEGQGRRTEAFF.

The chain uses TRBV5-1 and TRBJ2-7; TRBD2 aligns across 11 bases. This CDR3 region has 20 residues. The germline V gene encodes CDR1 SGHRS and CDR2 YFSETQ. The V gene end was trimmed by 3 bases and the J gene end by 4 bases; junction bases not matched to a gene: 21. The CDR3 region has the DNA TGCGCCAGCAGCTCTGGGGGCCTAGCGGGAGGCCTACTAAAGGGTTACGAGCAGTACTTC. This encodes CASSSGGLAGGLLKGYEQYF.

The rearrangement links TRBV5-6 to TRBJ1-1, with D tentatively TRBD1 (6 bases). CDR3 length: 19 residues. CDR1 SGHDT and CDR2 YYEEEE come from the germline V gene. V lost 1 base to trimming and J lost 1 base, with 23 bases between them. In DNA form, the CDR3 reads TGTGCCAGCAGCTTGTTCACCGGGGCAGGGGTCAGGGAGAACACTGAAGCTTTCTTT. It yields the protein CASSLFTGAGVRENTEAFF.

This chain connects TRBV6-5 to TRBJ2-7; 7 bases match TRBD2. This CDR3 comprises 15 residues. Germline assignment: CDR1 MNHEY and CDR2 SVGAGI. The V and J ends lost 0 bases and 5 bases, in that order; junction bases with no gene match: 7. The CDR3 nucleotides read TGTGCCAGCAGTTACTCGGGGCGGGAGTTGGACGAGCAGTACTTC. Its protein is CASSYSGRELDEQYF.

The V and J genes are TRBV7-9 and TRBJ2-7, with D tentatively TRBD1 (5 bases). Between the trimmed V and J ends, which lost 5 bases and 2 bases, there was a span of 19 bases. Per the germline V gene, CDR1 is SEHNR and CDR2 is FQNEAQ (reference sequence). This CDR3 has 16 amino acids. The CDR3, as DNA: TGTGCCAGCAGCCCGCCCCGCCTACAGGAAGCCTACGAGCAGTACTTC. Its protein is CASSPPRLQEAYEQYF.

The rearrangement uses TRBV27 and TRBJ2-7; 10 bases match TRBD1. The CDR3 is 15 residues long. V was clipped by 4 bases and J by 6 bases; unmatched bases: 9. CDR1 and CDR2 (germline): MNHEY, SMNVEV (reference sequence). CDR3 residues: CASSSAGTGVVEQYF. The CDR3 DNA follows: TGTGCCAGCAGTTCTGCGGGGACAGGGGTCGTCGAGCAGTACTTC.

The chain links TRBV5-1 to TRBJ1-1; possibly TRBD1 for D (5 bases). The germline V and J ends were trimmed by 2 bases and 6 bases, with 20 bases remaining between them. CDR1 and CDR2 (germline): SGHRS, YFSETQ. This CDR3 is 16 amino acids long. The chain's CDR3 is CASSFRQTNMKSEAFF. CDR3 nucleotide sequence: TGCGCCAGCAGCTTCCGACAGACCAATATGAAATCTGAAGCTTTCTTT.

The V gene is TRBV12-3 or TRBV12-4, the J gene TRBJ1-1; maybe TRBD1 (6 bases). This CDR3 has 13 amino acids. V was shortened by 5 bases and J by 5 bases, with 12 bases between the two germline ends. The chain's CDR3 is CASSRGGETEAFF. The CDR3 nucleotides are TGTGCCAGCAGTCGGGGGGGCGAAACTGAAGCTTTCTTT.

The CDR3: CASSIPTGGLNQPQHF. For the CDR3, the DNA is TGTGCCAGTAGTATCCCGACAGGGGGCCTCAATCAGCCCCAGCATTTT. The chain couples TRBV19 to TRBJ1-5; 10 bases are a match to TRBD1. Germline CDR1 and CDR2: LNHDA and SQIVND (reference sequence). The ends lost 3 bases at V and 3 bases at J; junction bases unmatched: 5. The length of the CDR3 is 16 residues.

This clone was picked up a small number of times. The V gene is TRBV3-1 (or the pseudogene TRBV3-2), the J gene TRBJ1-5; 7 bases line up with TRBD1. V lost 2 bases, J lost 2 bases, and 6 bases stayed unmatched. The V gene's germline CDR1 is LGHDT and CDR2 YNNKEL (reference sequence). The CDR3 has 16 residues. CDR3 in amino acids: CASSQQGEGGNQPQHF. CDR3 coding DNA: TGTGCCAGCAGCCAACAGGGGGAAGGAGGCAATCAGCCCCAGCATTTT.

The chain combines TRBV6-5 with TRBJ1-5, with 7 bases lining up with TRBD1. The ends lost 6 bases at V and 6 bases at J; junction bases unmatched: 8. The germline V gene encodes CDR1 MNHEY and CDR2 SVGAGI. The CDR3 contains 14 residues. As DNA, the CDR3 is TGTGCCAGCAGCCACAGGGGTGGCGGTCAGCCCCAGCATTTT. It is translated as CASSHRGGGQPQHF.